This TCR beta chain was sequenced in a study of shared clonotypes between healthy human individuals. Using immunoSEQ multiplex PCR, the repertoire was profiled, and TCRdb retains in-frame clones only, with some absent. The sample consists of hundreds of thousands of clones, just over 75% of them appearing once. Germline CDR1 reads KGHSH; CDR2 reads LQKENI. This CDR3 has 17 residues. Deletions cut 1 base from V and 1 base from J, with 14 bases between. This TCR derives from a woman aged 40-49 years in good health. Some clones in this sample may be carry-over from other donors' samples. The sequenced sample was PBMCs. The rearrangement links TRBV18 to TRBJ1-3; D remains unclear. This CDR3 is CASSPLVVNPSGNTIYF. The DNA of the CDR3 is TGTGCCAGCTCACCACTGGTCGTAAACCCTTCTGGAAACACCATATATTTT.